This TCR beta chain stems from a study of T cells in Graves' hyperthyroidism and ophthalmopathy. Regions amplified from RNA transcripts were the TCR beta CDR3 regions. A first-round RT-PCR of the TCR CDR3 used the HTBI primer set. TCRdb recomputed calls from the multiplex PCR reads with MiXCR, one row per CDR3 protein. The sample holds 100,000 to 130,000 distinct CDR3 sequences; approximately 16% are singletons and the top ten take 42%. This clonotype occurred many times. CDR3 length equals 15 residues. Trimming removed 5 bases from V and 5 bases from J; junction bases left unmatched: 11. CDR1 LGHDT and CDR2 YNNKEL come from the germline V gene (reference sequence).

V and J are TRBV3-1 and TRBJ2-5, with TRBD1 matching 7 bases. The sequence came from a woman in her 50s with Graves' hyperthyroidism. Sequences were obtained from blood. The CDR3 here is CASSEKQGIRETQYF. In DNA form, the CDR3 reads TGTGCCAGCAGCGAAAAACAGGGGATCCGCGAGACCCAGTACTTC.